A selection of T cell receptor beta chains follows, all from one sample in a study of cytomegalovirus exposure and HLA in healthy donors. Repertoires were generated with immunoSEQ multiplex PCR, while TCRdb's copy carries only in-frame clones and drops some. This table has over 150,000 clones, 82% appearing once. The sequencing input was PBMCs. The receptor source for this set is a boy between 2 and 10 years old in good health and CMV-seronegative. CDR3s include the opening cysteine and the closing phenylalanine or tryptophan. A D gene is named only where the DNA matches it firmly. A row's size may be missing; if present it is once, few, many or a size class.

J gene: TRBJ1-1; clone size: -; D gene: TRBD1; V gene: TRBV5-1; CDR3 DNA: TGCGCCAGCAGCGGGGGGACAGGGGGCGATACTGAAGCTTTCTTT; CDR3 protein: CASSGGTGGDTEAFF
J gene: TRBJ1-5; clone size: -; D gene: -; V gene: TRBV15; CDR3 DNA: TGTGCCACCAGCAGAGATATGGGGGCGAGACAGCCCCAGCATTTT; CDR3 protein: CATSRDMGARQPQHF
J gene: TRBJ2-1; clone size: -; D gene: TRBD1; V gene: TRBV10-3; CDR3 DNA: TGTGCCATCAGTCGCAACCCCAGGGGGCTTGCACATGTTGAGCAGTTCTTC; CDR3 protein: CAISRNPRGLAHVEQFF
J gene: TRBJ1-2; clone size: few; D gene: -; V gene: TRBV4-3; CDR3 DNA: TGCGCCAGCAGCCTGACAGGCGACTATGGCTACACCTTC; CDR3 protein: CASSLTGDYGYTF
J gene: TRBJ1-6; clone size: -; D gene: -; V gene: TRBV27; CDR3 DNA: TGTGCCAGCAGGAGACAGCTTGGACCCCTCCACTTT; CDR3 protein: CASRRQLGPLHF
J gene: TRBJ1-1; clone size: -; D gene: -; V gene: TRBV6-6; CDR3 DNA: TGTGCCAGCAGGGGAGGGGGGCCTGAAGCTTTCTTT; CDR3 protein: CASRGGGPEAFF
J gene: TRBJ2-5; clone size: -; D gene: -; V gene: TRBV4-2; CDR3 DNA: TGTGCCAGCAGCCAAGACCCGGGGGAAGAGACCCAGTACTTC; CDR3 protein: CASSQDPGEETQYF
J gene: TRBJ1-5; clone size: -; D gene: -; V gene: TRBV7-9; CDR3 DNA: TGTGCCAGCAGCTTACGGGGAGACAGCAATCAGCCCCAGCATTTT; CDR3 protein: CASSLRGDSNQPQHF
J gene: TRBJ1-2; clone size: -; D gene: TRBD1; V gene: TRBV11-1; CDR3 DNA: TGTGCCAGCAGCAAATCTGGCAGGGGGAACTATGGCTACACCTTC; CDR3 protein: CASSKSGRGNYGYTF
J gene: TRBJ1-1; clone size: once; D gene: -; V gene: TRBV2; CDR3 DNA: TGTGCCCGTACAGAGAACACTGAAGCTTTCTTT; CDR3 protein: CARTENTEAFF
J gene: TRBJ2-7; clone size: -; D gene: -; V gene: TRBV6-5; CDR3 DNA: TGTGCCAGCAGTTACCTCAAGGGTCAGGGCGTTTACGAGCAGTACTTC; CDR3 protein: CASSYLKGQGVYEQYF
J gene: TRBJ2-3; clone size: -; D gene: TRBD2; V gene: TRBV4-2; CDR3 DNA: TGTGCCAGCAGCCAAGTCTGGTCTAGCGGGGGGACAGGGGATACGCAGTATTTT; CDR3 protein: CASSQVWSSGGTGDTQYF
J gene: TRBJ2-1; clone size: -; D gene: -; V gene: TRBV4-2; CDR3 DNA: TGTGCCAGCAGCCAAGAGAGCGCGGGGGCCTTCAGCTCCTACAATGAGCAGTTCTTC; CDR3 protein: CASSQESAGAFSSYNEQFF
J gene: TRBJ2-7; clone size: -; D gene: -; V gene: TRBV7-2; CDR3 DNA: TGTGCCAGCAGCTTAGCGGCATCCCTGGGGGGCTACGAGCAGTACTTC; CDR3 protein: CASSLAASLGGYEQYF
J gene: TRBJ2-5; clone size: -; D gene: TRBD2; V gene: TRBV5-1; CDR3 DNA: TGCGCCAGCAGCGCGCCCGGGACTAGCGGGGTGGCCCAGTACTTC; CDR3 protein: CASSAPGTSGVAQYF
J gene: TRBJ1-1; clone size: -; D gene: TRBD1; V gene: TRBV18; CDR3 DNA: TGTGCCAGCTCATCCCCAGGGGGTGCTGGGACTGAAGCTTTCTTT; CDR3 protein: CASSSPGGAGTEAFF
J gene: TRBJ2-2; clone size: -; D gene: -; V gene: TRBV6-5; CDR3 DNA: TGTGCCAGCAGTTACCGTGGACTGTTCGGGGAGCTGTTTTTT; CDR3 protein: CASSYRGLFGELFF
J gene: TRBJ1-1; clone size: -; D gene: -; V gene: TRBV6-5; CDR3 DNA: TGTGCCAGCAGTTACGGGCGGGGCTTCAGGACTGAAGCTTTCTTT; CDR3 protein: CASSYGRGFRTEAFF
J gene: TRBJ2-7; clone size: -; D gene: TRBD2; V gene: TRBV4-1; CDR3 DNA: TGCGCCAGCAGCCAGCAGGAGGCTAGCGGGGGTTATACCTACGAGCAGTACTTC; CDR3 protein: CASSQQEASGGYTYEQYF
J gene: TRBJ1-3; clone size: few; D gene: TRBD1; V gene: TRBV14; CDR3 DNA: TGTGCCAGCAGCCAACGGACAGGGGGGGAAGACACCATATATTTT; CDR3 protein: CASSQRTGGEDTIYF
J gene: TRBJ1-2; clone size: few; D gene: TRBD1; V gene: TRBV7-3; CDR3 DNA: TGTGCCAGCAGCCCCCCGGGACAGGCGATTTATGGCTACACCTTC; CDR3 protein: CASSPPGQAIYGYTF
J gene: TRBJ1-3; clone size: -; D gene: -; V gene: TRBV7-6; CDR3 DNA: TGTGCCAGCAGCTTAGAAGCAGGAACGACTGGAAACACCATATATTTT; CDR3 protein: CASSLEAGTTGNTIYF
J gene: TRBJ1-4; clone size: -; D gene: TRBD1; V gene: TRBV7-9; CDR3 DNA: TGTGCCAGCAGCTTGGACAGGGGGCGATTGGGCGAACTGTTTTTT; CDR3 protein: CASSLDRGRLGELFF
J gene: TRBJ1-3; clone size: few; D gene: -; V gene: TRBV7-6; CDR3 DNA: TGTGCCAGCAGCTTAGACAGGGGAAACACCATATATTTT; CDR3 protein: CASSLDRGNTIYF
J gene: TRBJ2-6; clone size: once; D gene: -; V gene: TRBV6-1; CDR3 DNA: TGTGCCAGCAGAGCAGACATGGGGGCCAACGTCCTGACTTTC; CDR3 protein: CASRADMGANVLTF
J gene: TRBJ2-1; clone size: -; D gene: TRBD1; V gene: TRBV15; CDR3 DNA: TGTGCCACCAGCAGAGTTGGTGGTAACAGGGGGGTCAATGAGCAGTTCTTC; CDR3 protein: CATSRVGGNRGVNEQFF
J gene: TRBJ1-2; clone size: -; D gene: -; V gene: TRBV6-5; CDR3 DNA: TGTGCCAGCAGTTATGGGGCAGCCTTCTATGGCTACACCTTC; CDR3 protein: CASSYGAAFYGYTF
J gene: TRBJ2-3; clone size: -; D gene: TRBD1; V gene: TRBV2; CDR3 DNA: TGTGCCGGCAGTGAACAGGGGACAGATACGCAGTATTTT; CDR3 protein: CAGSEQGTDTQYF
J gene: TRBJ1-5; clone size: -; D gene: TRBD1; V gene: TRBV6-1; CDR3 DNA: TGTGCCAGCAGTGAAACAGGGGGAGGGCAGCCCCAGCATTTT; CDR3 protein: CASSETGGGQPQHF
J gene: TRBJ1-4; clone size: few; D gene: -; V gene: TRBV15; CDR3 DNA: TGTGCCACCAGCAGACCACAGGGTGTGGATGTGTCTAATGAAAAACTGTTTTTT; CDR3 protein: CATSRPQGVDVSNEKLFF
J gene: TRBJ1-2; clone size: once; D gene: -; V gene: TRBV7-2; CDR3 DNA: TGTGCCAGCAGCTTAGACAGGGTTGGCTACACCTTC; CDR3 protein: CASSLDRVGYTF
J gene: TRBJ2-7; clone size: -; D gene: TRBD1; V gene: TRBV6-5; CDR3 DNA: TGTGCCAGCAGTTTCCGGGACAGGGGTTACGAGCAGTACTTC; CDR3 protein: CASSFRDRGYEQYF
J gene: TRBJ2-7; clone size: -; D gene: TRBD1; V gene: TRBV19; CDR3 DNA: TGTGCCAGTAGTTCCGGGACAGTCACATCCTACGAGCAGTACTTC; CDR3 protein: CASSSGTVTSYEQYF
J gene: TRBJ1-2; clone size: -; D gene: -; V gene: TRBV12-5; CDR3 DNA: TGTGCTAGTGGTTCGATCCTCGGGGGTTACCTATATGGCTACACCTTC; CDR3 protein: CASGSILGGYLYGYTF
J gene: TRBJ2-7; clone size: once; D gene: TRBD1; V gene: TRBV11-2; CDR3 DNA: TGTGCCAGCAGCCTCTACCCCCCTCGACAGGGCTACGAGCAGTACTTC; CDR3 protein: CASSLYPPRQGYEQYF
J gene: TRBJ2-7; clone size: -; D gene: -; V gene: TRBV15; CDR3 DNA: TGTGCCACCAGCAGGTTCGGGGGGCGCGACTACGAGCAGTACTTC; CDR3 protein: CATSRFGGRDYEQYF
J gene: TRBJ2-3; clone size: -; D gene: TRBD2; V gene: TRBV4-3; CDR3 DNA: TGCGCCAGCAGCCAAGATAGGAGGCTAGCGGGGACCGATGAGCAGTATTTT; CDR3 protein: CASSQDRRLAGTDEQYF
J gene: TRBJ1-6; clone size: few; D gene: -; V gene: TRBV4-3; CDR3 DNA: TGCGCCAGCAGCCAAGTAGAAGGGAGTAATTCACCCCTCCACTTT; CDR3 protein: CASSQVEGSNSPLHF
J gene: TRBJ2-3; clone size: -; D gene: -; V gene: TRBV5-4; CDR3 DNA: TGTGCCAGCAGCTTCCGCGGGGACGAAACAGATACGCAGTATTTT; CDR3 protein: CASSFRGDETDTQYF
J gene: TRBJ2-5; clone size: -; D gene: -; V gene: TRBV7-6; CDR3 DNA: TGTGCCAGCAGCCTCGGTACGTCGACCGGGGAGACCCAGTACTTC; CDR3 protein: CASSLGTSTGETQYF